These 21 T cell receptor beta chains share one sample of origin, sequenced in a study of blood T cell repertoires in COVID-19. This table comes from immunoSEQ multiplex PCR, and its TCRdb copy is limited to in-frame clones, with some not included. The sample contains some 250,000 clones, 65% to 85% of which appear only once. The sequenced sample was peripheral blood. The receptors derive from a man aged 80 or over with acute or convalescent COVID-19.

The V and J genes are TRBV5-1 and TRBJ1-4, with D perhaps matching TRBD1 (6 bases). This CDR3 has 16 amino acids. V dropped 5 bases and J dropped 0 bases, with 14 bases sitting between them. Germline CDR1 reads SGHRS; CDR2 reads YFSETQ. CDR3 region: CASSSTTGTTNEKLFF. The DNA of the CDR3 is TGCGCCAGCAGTTCAACCACAGGGACAACTAATGAAAAACTGTTTTTT. Variable domain in full (rest from reference TRBV5-1 and TRBJ1-4): KAGVTQTPRYLIKTRGQQVTLSCSPISGHRSVSWYQQTPGQGLQFLFEYFSETQRNKGNFPGRFSGRQFSNSRSEMNVSTLELGDSALYLCASSSTTGTTNEKLFFGSGTQLSVL.

This rearrangement joins TRBV11-2 to TRBJ2-5, with 8 bases lining up with TRBD2. V shed 0 bases, J shed 3 bases, and the junction held 3 bases outside the gene matches. The CDR3 is 15 amino acids. Germline V gene lookup returns CDR1 SGHAT and CDR2 FQNNGV. In DNA form, the CDR3 reads TGTGCCAGCAGCTTAGATGGCGGGGGGAAAGAGACCCAGTACTTC. The encoded protein is CASSLDGGGKETQYF.

V gene TRBV5-5 combines with J gene TRBJ1-2, with 8 bases identical to TRBD1. Germline values: CDR1 SGHKS, CDR2 YYEKEE (reference sequence). The length of the CDR3 is 16 residues. With V trimmed by 4 bases and J by 3 bases, 11 bases remained unmatched. The CDR3 spells CASSLETGQEDYGYTF. DNA of the CDR3: TGTGCCAGCAGCCTGGAAACGGGACAGGAGGACTATGGCTACACCTTC.

V and J are TRBV28 and TRBJ1-2; 7 bases align to TRBD1. The CDR3 loop spans 16 amino acids. Germline V lookup: CDR1 MDHEN, CDR2 SYDVKM. Unmatched junction bases numbered 10, after V lost 2 bases and J lost 4 bases. The CDR3 reads CASSLRSSGTVYGYTF. CDR3 nucleotide sequence: TGTGCCAGCAGTTTACGGTCCTCCGGGACAGTCTATGGCTACACCTTC.

This sequence joins TRBV7-2 and TRBJ2-5; 9 nucleotides agree with TRBD2. Germline lookup yields CDR1 SGHTA and CDR2 FQGNSA. The CDR3 is made up of 15 amino acids. V shed 6 bases and J 5 bases; nucleotides not matched to a gene: 10. The CDR3 nucleotides are TGTGCCAGCAGTTTGACTAGCGGAGTCCTCGAGACCCAGTACTTC. Translating gives CASSLTSGVLETQYF.

This chain uses TRBV5-1 with TRBJ2-3; the match to TRBD2 covers 12 bases. The V gene's germline CDR1 is SGHRS and CDR2 YFSETQ. This CDR3 region has 16 residues. Losses at the gene ends were 0 bases for V and 5 bases for J; bases not matched to a gene: 4. In nucleotides, the CDR3 is TGCGCCAGCAGCTTGGCTACGGGACTAGCGGGAGATACGCAGTATTTT. The encoded protein is CASSLATGLAGDTQYF.

The chain uses TRBV19 and TRBJ1-5, with D possibly matching TRBD1 (6 bases). Germline CDR1 reads LNHDA; CDR2 reads SQIVND (reference sequence). The CDR3 contains 16 residues. V was trimmed by 2 bases and J by 3 bases, leaving 14 bases between them. The DNA of the CDR3 is TGTGCCAGTAGTATACTTCCAGGGGATGTCAATCAGCCCCAGCATTTT. It encodes CASSILPGDVNQPQHF.

The chain joins TRBV11-1 to TRBJ1-1, with a tentative D call TRBD1 (6 bases). CDR3 length: 16 amino acids. Germline CDR1 SGHAT, CDR2 FQDESV (reference sequence). The germline V and J ends were trimmed by 2 bases and 4 bases, with 17 bases remaining between them. CDR3 in amino acids: CASSLTALGGSTEAFF. DNA for the CDR3: TGTGCCAGCAGCTTAACGGCTTTAGGGGGTAGCACTGAAGCTTTCTTT. Using reference TRBV11-1 and TRBJ1-1 for the parts outside the CDR3, the full variable domain is EAEVAQSPRYKITEKSQAVAFWCDPISGHATLYWYRQILGQGPELLVQFQDESVVDDSQLPKDRFSAERLKGVDSTLKIQPAELGDSAMYLCASSLTALGGSTEAFFGQGTRLTVV.

The rearrangement joins TRBV27 to TRBJ2-2, with a tentative D call TRBD2 (5 bases). The CDR3 totals 19 residues. The V end lost 0 bases, the J end lost 4 bases, and 21 bases lay between the germline ends. The germline CDR1 and CDR2 sequences are MNHEY and SMNVEV (reference sequence). The CDR3 spells CASSLSPVWGVEGTGELFF. The CDR3 nucleotides are TGTGCCAGCAGTTTATCGCCTGTCTGGGGTGTTGAGGGCACCGGGGAGCTGTTTTTT.

This clone appeared a few times. The chain couples TRBV30 to TRBJ1-4; the D gene is possibly TRBD1 (5 bases). Germline V CDR1 and CDR2: GTSNPN, SVGIG (reference sequence). The V end was cut by 2 bases, the J end by 7 bases, with 17 bases between. The CDR3 consists of 15 residues. CDR3 DNA sequence: TGTGCCTGGAGTATAGCCGGGACTCCGGTTGAAAAACTGTTTTTT. It codes for CAWSIAGTPVEKLFF.

The V and J genes are TRBV5-5 and TRBJ1-4; 8 nucleotides align to TRBD1. CDR3 size: 14 residues. Per germline, CDR1 SGHKS and CDR2 YYEKEE (reference sequence). With V trimmed by 3 bases and J by 5 bases, 3 bases remained unmatched. Here the CDR3 reads CASSSRTGNEKLFF. CDR3 DNA: TGTGCCAGCAGCTCGCGGACAGGGAATGAAAAACTGTTTTTT.

V gene TRBV19 combines with J gene TRBJ2-1; TRBD2 matches at 13 bases. With 4 bases clipped from V and 5 bases from J, the junction kept 2 bases outside the gene matches. The CDR3 spans 15 residues. Per the germline V gene, CDR1 is LNHDA and CDR2 is SQIVND (reference sequence). The CDR3 DNA follows: TGTGCCAGTAGTAAACTAGCGGGAGGGCACAATGAGCAGTTCTTC. It codes for CASSKLAGGHNEQFF. The whole variable domain, filled in from reference TRBV19 and TRBJ2-1, reads DGGITQSPKYLFRKEGQNVTLSCEQNLNHDAMYWYRQDPGQGLRLIYYSQIVNDFQKGDIAEGYSVSREKKESFPLTVTSAQKNPTAFYLCASSKLAGGHNEQFFGPGTRLTVL.

This chain's CDR3 is CASSFSGGSGYTF. The CDR3 DNA follows: TGTGCCAGCAGTTTTTCGGGGGGCAGTGGCTACACCTTC. V is TRBV27 and J is TRBJ1-2; maybe TRBD1 (6 bases). The CDR3 loop spans 13 amino acids. Germline-derived CDR1 and CDR2 are MNHEY and SMNVEV (reference sequence). The ends were cut back, 3 bases at V and 7 bases at J, with 12 bases in the middle.

This clone was seen only a few times. The chain carries TRBV18 and TRBJ2-3, with 8 bases matching TRBD2. The length of the CDR3 is 15 residues. V trimming: 5 bases; J trimming: 2 bases; junction bases outside the gene matches: 6. Germline-derived CDR1 and CDR2 are KGHSH and LQKENI. Here the CDR3 DNA reads TGTGCCAGCTCAGCCACTAGCGGCCTCACAGATACGCAGTATTTT. Its protein product is CASSATSGLTDTQYF.

The V and J genes are TRBV2 and TRBJ1-2, with a tentative D call TRBD1 (6 bases). Germline V lookup: CDR1 SNHLY, CDR2 FYNNEI. The CDR3 is 15 amino acids. V was shortened by 6 bases and J by 4 bases, with 18 bases between the two germline ends. The DNA for the CDR3 is TGTGCCAGCAGGCCGGACAGCCGAGGATCCTATGGCTACACCTTC. Translating it yields CASRPDSRGSYGYTF.

The chain uses TRBV6-6 and TRBJ1-5, with D unresolved. CDR3 size: 16 residues. The V gene lost 2 bases and the J gene lost 6 bases, with 17 bases spanning the gap. Germline V gene lookup returns CDR1 MNHNY and CDR2 SVGAGI (reference sequence). The CDR3 region is CASSYTTTAGGQPQHF. DNA for the CDR3: TGTGCCAGCAGTTACACGACCACGGCGGGTGGTCAGCCCCAGCATTTT.

The chain carries TRBV18 and TRBJ2-5, with D perhaps TRBD2 (7 bases). CDR3 length: 14 amino acids. The germline CDR1 and CDR2 sequences are KGHSH and LQKENI. V was clipped by 0 bases and J by 5 bases, with 10 bases between them. The CDR3 loop reads CASSPPGGRETQYF. The CDR3 DNA is TGTGCCAGCTCACCACCGGGGGGGCGCGAGACCCAGTACTTC.

The chain links TRBV5-6 to TRBJ1-2; D gene ambiguous. Germline V gene lookup returns CDR1 SGHDT and CDR2 YYEEEE. Trimming removed 1 base from V and 4 bases from J, with 11 bases in between. The CDR3 covers 14 residues. DNA of the CDR3: TGTGCCAGCAGCTTGTCACGGGGAGGCTATGGCTACACCTTC. Amino acids: CASSLSRGGYGYTF.

The table lists this clone with many counts. The chain uses TRBV4-2 and TRBJ1-1; tentatively, D is TRBD1 (5 bases). Trimming took 0 bases from V and 3 from J, leaving 14 bases between them. CDR1 and CDR2 (germline): LGHNA, YNFKEQ. The CDR3 sequence is 16 residues long. The CDR3 DNA reads TGTGCCAGCAGCCAAGAAGCAGGGACTAGGGACACTGAAGCTTTCTTT. It encodes CASSQEAGTRDTEAFF.

The chain links TRBV7-2 to TRBJ2-1, with 8 bases identical to TRBD1. Trimming removed 5 bases from V and 6 bases from J; junction bases left unmatched: 18. Looked up from germline, CDR1 is SGHTA and CDR2 is FQGNSA. This CDR3 is built from 18 residues. In nucleotides, the CDR3 is TGTGCCAGCAGCCCCTTGGACAGGGCTTGGAGTGGGTTCAATGAGCAGTTCTTC. Translated: CASSPLDRAWSGFNEQFF.

This clone occurred many times. The chain combines TRBV7-2 with TRBJ2-1, with TRBD2 matching over 11 bases. The CDR3 consists of 19 residues. Unmatched junction bases numbered 14, after V lost 0 bases and J lost 7 bases. CDR1 and CDR2 (germline): SGHTA, FQGNSA. The CDR3 protein is CASSLAQTLLAGAFNEQFF. In nucleotides, the CDR3 is TGTGCCAGCAGCTTAGCGCAAACACTACTAGCGGGAGCGTTTAATGAGCAGTTCTTC. The full variable domain, its missing parts supplied by reference TRBV7-2 and TRBJ2-1, is GAGVSQSPSNKVTEKGKDVELRCDPISGHTALYWYRQSLGQGLEFLIYFQGNSAPDKSGLPSDRFSAERTGGSVSTLTIQRTQQEDSAVYLCASSLAQTLLAGAFNEQFFGPGTRLTVL.